The entry below describes one TCR beta chain. The specificity of this receptor is unknown. Base qualities are not recorded, but no much larger clone differs from it by a single base. These data belong to a study of technical replicates of blood from a few donors (dated by TCRdb to about 2017). V loses 4 bases of germline sequence and J loses 3 bases, and the interval between the two ends is 15 bases. The CDR3 numbers 14 residues from cysteine through phenylalanine. Only CDR3 DNA is held: 42 bases, read in frame from base 1. In the germline V gene, CDR1 corresponds to SQVTM and CDR2 to ANQGSEA. Library preparation was by the immunoSEQ multiplex PCR assay. TCRdb re-hosts the immuneACCESS table, in-frame sequences only. Its copies lack some clones; in the studies checked, an unresolved V gene accounts for under half of them, and the cause for the rest is not known. The sample yields 13,000 or so clones; approximately 95% were counted once. The biggest ten clones account for 7% to 8% of the sample.

The sample was PBMCs. The chain is encoded by TRBV29-1 joined to TRBJ1-2; the D gene is perhaps TRBD1, from 6 matching bases. The source of this sequence is a human donor in good health. The encoded CDR3 is CSVGQGTPDYGYTF. The DNA sequence is as follows: TGCAGCGTTGGGCAGGGGACCCCTGACTATGGCTACACCTTC.